This T cell receptor beta chain stems from a study of beta chain features in type 1 diabetes (dated by TCRdb to 2016 to 2018). Turning to the overall study: Mean age, gender distribution, total cell number and subset yield were not different between patients and healthy donors. In the study, TCRB repertoires of sorted circulating CD4+ T cell subsets from recently diagnosed type 1 diabetes patients were compared with those of matched healthy donors. Across all samples, 107,917,701 sorted cells were examined, and cell number per subset correlated strongly with RNA yield. Regulatory and stem cell-like memory subsets were obtained from only 8 patients and about 8 healthy donors, while naive and central memory subsets were obtained from all 30 or so donors.

This clone has more than one count but fewer than ten. It has no known antigen specificity. Per-base quality was not reported, and no clone a single base away is much larger than it. Results and caveats for the whole study, not just this receptor: A moderate but significant shortening of TCRB CDR3 length was observed in type 1 diabetes patients in all four CD4+ subsets. Because cDNA was sequenced instead of genomic DNA, highly expressing activated cells could be over-represented, though the groups showed no difference in activation or CD3 levels. At VDJ recombination sites, type 1 diabetes patients had fewer insertions and more deleted nucleotides, which implies abnormalities in thymic rearrangement. Naive, central memory and regulatory TCRB repertoires appeared more similar among patients than among healthy donors. PCR might favor shorter templates, but patient and control samples were amplified and corrected together, so any skew would affect both groups equally. Only small numbers of individuals were included in the HLA sub-analyses, which left unresolved whether HLA type had any influence on TCRB rearrangement.

The CDR3 sequence holds 14 residues, the cysteine and phenylalanine included. Only the CDR3 portion is preserved as DNA: 42 bases, with reading frame beginning at the first base. Looking up the germline V gene yields CDR1 SGHTA and CDR2 FQGNSA. The junction carries 14 bases between V and J, which are trimmed by 5 bases and 4 bases respectively. The entire isolated RNA was reverse transcribed using the High Capacity cDNA Reverse Transcription Kit, and thus expressed TCRB transcripts were sequenced. Deep immunoSEQ sequencing was applied to naive, central memory and regulatory T cell samples, giving an average of roughly 3.5 million total reads per sample. Sorted cells were lysed in RLT buffer and RNA was extracted with DNase-treated RNeasy Micro or Mini kits, depending on cell number. Each cell subset was processed on its own to prevent cross-contamination, while patient and healthy donor samples were processed together. TCRB sequences were amplified from cDNA with the immunoSEQ multiplex PCR, producing 87-bp fragments spanning the CDR3 region. The amplicons were sequenced using the Illumina HiSeq platform. In the original analysis: PCR bias was computationally corrected using synthetic template baselines, reads within Hamming distance 2 were collapsed, and singletons that could not be merged were discarded. Reads were aligned against IMGT so that V, D and J genes, CDR3 length and insertions or deletions at six rearrangement sites could be assigned. Within each subset, clonotype counts were normalized to the number of sorted cells before true diversity and Gini coefficients were calculated with the tcR R package. Repertoire sharing was quantified using the overlap coefficient calculated on TCRB nucleotide sequences. Out-of-frame TCRB sequences from naive cells were analyzed to stand in for the pre-selection repertoire. Held by TCRdb, this immuneACCESS table contains in-frame sequences only and omits some clones. Under half of the omission traces to an unresolved V gene where checked; the cause of the rest is unknown. Clone size and V and J calls were adopted from that table, with D and trimming inferred from the DNA. This sample comprises hundreds of thousands of clones, 10% to 12% of them detected only once. Around 0.05% of the sample rests with the top ten.

From each donor, a single peripheral blood sample of around 120 mL on average was drawn into heparinised tubes. Using a panel that included CD45RO, CCR7, CD25, CD127, CD95 and CD27, naive, central memory, regulatory and stem cell-like memory CD4+ T cells were sorted on a BD FACSAria II. Every sorted population had a purity above 98%. PBMCs were isolated immediately by Lymphoprep density gradient centrifugation and stained directly without culture. So that batch effects would be minimized, each experiment stained and sorted samples in pairs, pairing one healthy donor with one patient. The receptor was derived from a woman younger than 35 in good health. Sequencing was done on a sample of naive CD4+ T cells from blood. The cell subset or site label on this specimen signifies: true naive CD4+ T cells. The chain employs TRBV7-2 and TRBJ1-2, with an unclear D gene assignment. The DNA sequence reads TGTGCCAGCAGCACGCCACTGAGGGTCTATGGCTACACCTTC. It encodes CASSTPLRVYGYTF.